These 7 T cell receptor beta chains were sequenced from one sample in a study of blood T cell repertoires in COVID-19. TCRdb's table, derived via immunoSEQ multiplex PCR, lists solely in-frame clones and lacks some. The data show about 190,000 clones, 85% to 90% seen once. The material sequenced was peripheral blood. The receptors were sampled from a man in his forties or fifties with acute or convalescent COVID-19.

The chain has TRBV18 and TRBJ2-6; possible D gene TRBD2, 6 bases. The CDR3 extends over 17 amino acids. V lost 6 bases, J lost 0 bases, and 15 bases lay in between. Germline CDR1 and CDR2: KGHSH and LQKENI. The CDR3 is CASSSSTGLSGANVLTF. CDR3 in DNA: TGTGCCAGCTCCTCCTCGACGGGACTCTCTGGGGCCAACGTCCTGACTTTC.

The V call is TRBV28, the J call TRBJ1-4, with D possibly matching TRBD1 (6 bases). Germline V gene sequence: CDR1 MDHEN, CDR2 SYDVKM. Trimming stripped 4 bases from V and 4 bases from J, with 13 bases between. This CDR3 comprises 15 residues. Here the CDR3 reads CASSSAGAGNEKLFF. CDR3 bases: TGTGCCAGCAGTTCCGCGGGGGCCGGTAATGAAAAACTGTTTTTT.

The chain recombines TRBV2 with TRBJ1-5; tentatively, D is TRBD1 (6 bases). Germline V CDR1 and CDR2: SNHLY, FYNNEI. V was clipped by 4 bases and J by 6 bases, with 10 bases between them. The length of the CDR3 is 13 residues. CDR3 DNA: TGTGCCAGCAGTGTTGGGGGCAGTCAGCCCCAGCATTTT. Amino acid sequence: CASSVGGSQPQHF. Supplemented by reference TRBV2 and TRBJ1-5, the full variable domain reads EPEVTQTPSHQVTQMGQEVILRCVPISNHLYFYWYRQILGQKVEFLVSFYNNEISEKSEIFDDQFSVERPDGSNFTLKIRSTKLEDSAMYFCASSVGGSQPQHFGDGTRLSIL.

This clone has just one count. This chain joins TRBV6-5 and TRBJ1-2; 7 bases are a match to TRBD1. CDR1 is MNHEY, CDR2 SVGAGI, per germline. The CDR3 is 14 residues long. Trimming took 5 bases from V and 2 from J; bases not matched to a gene: 5. CDR3 bases: TGTGCCAGCAGTACCGACAGGGAGAACTATGGCTACACCTTC. Amino acids: CASSTDRENYGYTF.

This chain uses TRBV19 with TRBJ2-1; possibly TRBD2 for D (6 bases). Between the trimmed V and J ends, which lost 6 bases and 5 bases, there was a span of 11 bases. CDR1 is LNHDA and CDR2 is SQIVND in the germline V gene (reference sequence). CDR3 length equals 13 residues. As DNA, the CDR3 is TGTGCCAGTAGCCCGGGACTTAACAATGAGCAGTTCTTC. Amino acids: CASSPGLNNEQFF.

The V gene is TRBV7-3, the J gene TRBJ1-1; 8 bases map to TRBD1. The ends lost 0 bases at V and 4 bases at J; junction bases unmatched: 7. The CDR3 totals 16 residues. Germline CDR1 is SGHTA and CDR2 is FQGTGA. CDR3 nucleotide sequence: TGTGCCAGCAGCTTAACACCTACAGGGGGGGCCACTGAAGCTTTCTTT. Its protein is CASSLTPTGGATEAFF.

The CDR3 DNA reads TGTGCCAGCAGTCAAACAGGGGGCCGGCGTCAGCCCCAGCATTTT. This sequence encodes CASSQTGGRRQPQHF. This chain joins TRBV2 and TRBJ1-5, with 9 bases identical to TRBD1. The length of the CDR3 is 15 residues. J lost 6 bases, V lost 5 bases, and 8 bases had no gene match. The germline gives CDR1 SNHLY, CDR2 FYNNEI.